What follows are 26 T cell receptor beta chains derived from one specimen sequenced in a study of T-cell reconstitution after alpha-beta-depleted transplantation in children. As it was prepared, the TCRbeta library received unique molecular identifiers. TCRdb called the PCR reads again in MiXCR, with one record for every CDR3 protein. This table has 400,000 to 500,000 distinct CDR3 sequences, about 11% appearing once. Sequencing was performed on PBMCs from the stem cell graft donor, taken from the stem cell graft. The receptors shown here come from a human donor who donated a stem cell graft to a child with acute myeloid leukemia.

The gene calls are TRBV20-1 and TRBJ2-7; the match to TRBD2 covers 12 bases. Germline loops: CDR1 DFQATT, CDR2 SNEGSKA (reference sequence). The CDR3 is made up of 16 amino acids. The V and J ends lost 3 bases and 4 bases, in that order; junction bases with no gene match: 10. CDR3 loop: CSASSPSGRAAYEQYF. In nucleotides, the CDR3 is TGCAGTGCTAGTTCTCCTAGCGGGAGGGCCGCTTACGAGCAGTACTTC.

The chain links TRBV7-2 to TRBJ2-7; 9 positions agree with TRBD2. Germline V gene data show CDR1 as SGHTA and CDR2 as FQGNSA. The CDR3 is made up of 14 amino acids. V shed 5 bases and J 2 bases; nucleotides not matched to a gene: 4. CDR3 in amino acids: CASSRTSEAYEQYF. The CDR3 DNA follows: TGTGCCAGCAGCCGGACTAGCGAGGCCTACGAGCAGTACTTC.

CDR3: CASSAALASSYNEQFF. DNA of the CDR3: TGTGCCAGCAGCGCCGCACTAGCGTCGTCCTACAATGAGCAGTTCTTC. The rearrangement joins TRBV7-6 to TRBJ2-1; 7 nucleotides line up with TRBD2. The CDR3 sequence is 16 residues long. Germline loops: CDR1 SGHVS, CDR2 FNYEAQ. The junction had 8 bases not matched to a gene; V was cut back by 5 bases and J by 1 base.

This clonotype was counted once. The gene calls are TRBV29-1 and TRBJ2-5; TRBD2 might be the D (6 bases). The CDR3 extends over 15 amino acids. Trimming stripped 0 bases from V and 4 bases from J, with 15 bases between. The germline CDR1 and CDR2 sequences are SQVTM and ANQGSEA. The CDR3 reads CSVEDRGEVGETQYF. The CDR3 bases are TGCAGCGTTGAAGATCGAGGGGAGGTAGGAGAGACCCAGTACTTC.

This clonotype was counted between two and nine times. The CDR3 here is CASSYSTREGPSSYNEQFF. CDR3 nucleotide sequence: TGTGCCAGCAGTTACTCGACGCGGGAGGGACCAAGCTCCTACAATGAGCAGTTCTTC. This chain uses TRBV6-5 with TRBJ2-1; 9 bases are shared with TRBD2. The CDR3 length is 19 residues. Trimming at V came to 0 bases and at J to 0 bases, leaving 9 bases not matched to a gene. CDR1 and CDR2 (germline): MNHEY, SVGAGI.

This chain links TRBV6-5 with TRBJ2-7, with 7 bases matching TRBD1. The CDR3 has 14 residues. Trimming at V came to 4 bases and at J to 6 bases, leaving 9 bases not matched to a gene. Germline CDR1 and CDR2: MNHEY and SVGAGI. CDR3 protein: CASSSAFRQGEQYV. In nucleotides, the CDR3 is TGTGCCAGCAGTTCTGCCTTTAGACAGGGCGAGCAGTACGTC.

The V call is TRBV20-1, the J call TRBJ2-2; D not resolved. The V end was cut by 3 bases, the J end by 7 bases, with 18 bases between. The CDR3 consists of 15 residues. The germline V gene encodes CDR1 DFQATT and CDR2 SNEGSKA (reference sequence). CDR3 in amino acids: CSARAMGRDNGELFF. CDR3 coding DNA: TGCAGTGCTAGGGCAATGGGCAGAGATAACGGGGAGCTGTTTTTT.

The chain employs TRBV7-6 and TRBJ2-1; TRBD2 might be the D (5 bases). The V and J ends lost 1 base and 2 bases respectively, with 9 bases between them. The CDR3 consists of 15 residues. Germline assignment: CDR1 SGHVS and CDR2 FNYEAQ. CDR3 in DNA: TGTGCCAGCAGCTTAGGTAGCGTAGCCTACAATGAGCAGTTCTTC. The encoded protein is CASSLGSVAYNEQFF. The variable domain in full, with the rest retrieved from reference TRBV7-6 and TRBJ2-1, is GAGVSQSPRYKVTKRGQDVALRCDPISGHVSLYWYRQALGQGPEFLTYFNYEAQQDKSGLPNDRFSAERPEGSISTLTIQRTEQRDSAMYRCASSLGSVAYNEQFFGPGTRLTVL.

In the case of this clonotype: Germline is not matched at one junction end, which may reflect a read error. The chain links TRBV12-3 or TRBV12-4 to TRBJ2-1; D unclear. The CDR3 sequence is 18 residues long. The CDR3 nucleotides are TGTACCAGCAGCCCGGGTGATAGTGGTAGCCATGACGGGAATGAGCAGTTCTTC. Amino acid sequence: CTSSPGDSGSHDGNEQFF.

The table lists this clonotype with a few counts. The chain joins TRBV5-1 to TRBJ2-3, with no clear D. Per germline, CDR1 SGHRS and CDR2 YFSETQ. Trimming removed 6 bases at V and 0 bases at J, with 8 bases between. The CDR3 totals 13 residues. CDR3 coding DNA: TGCGCCAGCACCCCGGTGAGCACAGATACGCAGTATTTT. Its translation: CASTPVSTDTQYF.

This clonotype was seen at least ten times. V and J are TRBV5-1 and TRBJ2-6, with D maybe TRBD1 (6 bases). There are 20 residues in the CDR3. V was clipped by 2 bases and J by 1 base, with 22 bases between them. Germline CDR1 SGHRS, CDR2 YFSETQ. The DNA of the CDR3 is TGCGCCAGCAGCTTACGCGGACAGCGAGCCCTAGAGTCTGGGGCCAACGTCCTGACTTTC. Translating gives CASSLRGQRALESGANVLTF.

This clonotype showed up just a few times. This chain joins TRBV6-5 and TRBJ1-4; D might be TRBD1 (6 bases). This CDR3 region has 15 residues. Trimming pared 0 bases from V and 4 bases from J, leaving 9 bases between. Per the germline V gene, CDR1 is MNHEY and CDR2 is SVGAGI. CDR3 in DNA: TGTGCCAGCAGTTACTCGGGACAAAGTAATGAAAAACTGTTTTTT. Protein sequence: CASSYSGQSNEKLFF.

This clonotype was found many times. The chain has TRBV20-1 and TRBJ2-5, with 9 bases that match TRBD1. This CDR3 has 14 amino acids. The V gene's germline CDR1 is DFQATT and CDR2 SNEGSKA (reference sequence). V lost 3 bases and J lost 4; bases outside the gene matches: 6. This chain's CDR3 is CSASHRGRRETQYF. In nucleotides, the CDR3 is TGCAGTGCTAGCCACAGGGGGCGCCGAGAGACCCAGTACTTC.

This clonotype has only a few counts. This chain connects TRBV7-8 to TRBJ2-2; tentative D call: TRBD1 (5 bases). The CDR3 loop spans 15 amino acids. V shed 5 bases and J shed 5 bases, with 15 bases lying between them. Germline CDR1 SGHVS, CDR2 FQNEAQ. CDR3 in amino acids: CASSPARVRTGELFF. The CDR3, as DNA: TGTGCCAGCAGCCCCGCCAGGGTGAGGACCGGGGAGCTGTTTTTT.

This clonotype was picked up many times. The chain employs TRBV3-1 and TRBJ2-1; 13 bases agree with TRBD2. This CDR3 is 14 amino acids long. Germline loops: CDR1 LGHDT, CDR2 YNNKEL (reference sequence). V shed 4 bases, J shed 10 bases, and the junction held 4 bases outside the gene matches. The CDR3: CASSPGLAGLEQFF. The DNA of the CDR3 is TGTGCCAGCAGCCCGGGACTAGCGGGGCTAGAGCAGTTCTTC.

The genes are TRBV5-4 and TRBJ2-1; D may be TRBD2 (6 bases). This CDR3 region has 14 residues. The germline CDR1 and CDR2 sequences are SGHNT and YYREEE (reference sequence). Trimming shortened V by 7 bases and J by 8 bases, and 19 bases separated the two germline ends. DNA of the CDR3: TGTGCCAGCTTGGAGGGTGATGCTCCGGATGAGCAGTTCTTC. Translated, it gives CASLEGDAPDEQFF.

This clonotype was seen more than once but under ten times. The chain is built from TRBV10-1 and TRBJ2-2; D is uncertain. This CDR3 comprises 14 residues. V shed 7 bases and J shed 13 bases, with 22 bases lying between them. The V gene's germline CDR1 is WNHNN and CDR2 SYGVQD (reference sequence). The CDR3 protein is CASNDLDAWAGLFF. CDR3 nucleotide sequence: TGCGCCAGCAATGATTTGGACGCCTGGGCCGGGCTGTTTTTT.

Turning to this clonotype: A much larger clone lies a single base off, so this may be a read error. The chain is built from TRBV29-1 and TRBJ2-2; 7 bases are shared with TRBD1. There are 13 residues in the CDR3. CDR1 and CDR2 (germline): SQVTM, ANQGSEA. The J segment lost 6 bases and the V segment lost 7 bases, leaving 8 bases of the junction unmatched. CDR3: CSAKGTVSGELFF. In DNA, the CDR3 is TGCAGCGCCAAAGGGACAGTCTCCGGGGAGCTGTTTTTT.

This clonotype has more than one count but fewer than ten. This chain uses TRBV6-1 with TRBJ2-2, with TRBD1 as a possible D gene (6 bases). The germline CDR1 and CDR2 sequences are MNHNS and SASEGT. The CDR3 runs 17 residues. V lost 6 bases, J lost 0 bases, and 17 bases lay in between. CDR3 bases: TGTGCCAGCAGCCCTTTGCCGGGACAAGCGAACACCGGGGAGCTGTTTTTT. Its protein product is CASSPLPGQANTGELFF.

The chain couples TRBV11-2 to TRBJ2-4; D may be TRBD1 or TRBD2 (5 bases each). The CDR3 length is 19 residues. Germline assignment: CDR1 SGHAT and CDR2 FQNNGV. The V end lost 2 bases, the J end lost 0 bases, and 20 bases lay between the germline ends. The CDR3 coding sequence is TGTGCCAGCAGCTTATTTTTCGGGGACCAGTTAATAGCCAAAAACATTCAGTACTTC. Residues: CASSLFFGDQLIAKNIQYF.

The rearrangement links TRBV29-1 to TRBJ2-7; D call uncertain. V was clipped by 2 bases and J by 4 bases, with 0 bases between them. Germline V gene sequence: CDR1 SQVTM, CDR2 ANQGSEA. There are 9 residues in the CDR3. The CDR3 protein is CSVEYEQYV. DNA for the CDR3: TGCAGCGTTGAATACGAGCAGTACGTC.

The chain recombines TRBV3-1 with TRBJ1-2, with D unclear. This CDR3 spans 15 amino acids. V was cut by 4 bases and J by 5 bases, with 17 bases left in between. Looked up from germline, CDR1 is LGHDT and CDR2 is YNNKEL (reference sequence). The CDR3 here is CASSRNEVQLYGYTF. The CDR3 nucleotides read TGTGCCAGCAGCCGGAACGAGGTCCAGTTGTATGGCTACACCTTC.

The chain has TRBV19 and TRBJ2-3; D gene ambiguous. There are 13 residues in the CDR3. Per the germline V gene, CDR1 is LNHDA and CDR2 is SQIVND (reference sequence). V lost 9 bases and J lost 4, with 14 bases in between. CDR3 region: CASSTALADTQYF. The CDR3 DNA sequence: TGTGCCAGCTCAACAGCTCTCGCAGATACGCAGTATTTT.

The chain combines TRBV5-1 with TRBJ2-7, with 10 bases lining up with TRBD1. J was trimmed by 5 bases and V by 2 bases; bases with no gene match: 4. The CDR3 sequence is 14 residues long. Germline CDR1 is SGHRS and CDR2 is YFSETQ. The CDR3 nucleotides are TGCGCCAGCAGCTTCCGGGACAGGGGCGACGAGCAGTACTTC. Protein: CASSFRDRGDEQYF. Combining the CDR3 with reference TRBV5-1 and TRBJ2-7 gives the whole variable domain KAGVTQTPRYLIKTRGQQVTLSCSPISGHRSVSWYQQTPGQGLQFLFEYFSETQRNKGNFPGRFSGRQFSNSRSEMNVSTLELGDSALYLCASSFRDRGDEQYFGPGTRLTVT.

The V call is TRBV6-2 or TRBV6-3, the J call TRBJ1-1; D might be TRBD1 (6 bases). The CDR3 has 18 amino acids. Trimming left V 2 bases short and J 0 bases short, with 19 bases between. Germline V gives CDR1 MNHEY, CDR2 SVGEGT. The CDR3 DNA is TGTGCCAGCAGTTACACATCGACAGGCTTGGGGATGAACACTGAAGCTTTCTTT. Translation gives CASSYTSTGLGMNTEAFF.

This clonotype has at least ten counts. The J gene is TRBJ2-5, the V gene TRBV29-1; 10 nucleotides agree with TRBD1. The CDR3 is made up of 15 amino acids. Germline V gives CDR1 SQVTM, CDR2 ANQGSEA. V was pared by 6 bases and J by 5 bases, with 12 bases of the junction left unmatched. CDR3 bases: TGCAGCGTAAATCCCGACAGGGGGCTAGGGGAGACCCAGTACTTC. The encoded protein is CSVNPDRGLGETQYF.